A single T cell receptor (beta chain) is shown here with its context. The antigen is not known. With V trimmed by 4 bases and J by 0 bases, 10 bases remained unmatched. The CDR3 contains 16 residues. Looked up from germline, CDR1 is SGHRS and CDR2 is YFSETQ. The assay was immunoSEQ multiplex PCR, and TCRdb's table has in-frame clones only and misses some. The table records 50,000 to 65,000 clones, approximately 90% of them present only once. The data are from a study of cytomegalovirus exposure and HLA in healthy donors. Study-wide points: In vitro data verified three CMV-associated chains as specific for CMV antigens. Cytomegalovirus-associated status was assigned to approximately 160 TCR beta chains. Subsequent analysis of the 100 to 150 validation repertoires found a tendency for first-cohort TCR clusters to co-occur. Rare TCR sequences predominated, though certain public TCRs were found in many donors.

The sequenced sample consisted of PBMCs. This chain links TRBV5-1 with TRBJ2-7, with 7 positions matching TRBD2. The receptor was isolated from a young woman in good health and CMV-seropositive. The CDR3 region has the DNA TGCGCCAGCAGCAGAAGCGGGACGGATCCCTCCTACGAGCAGTACTTC. It is translated as CASSRSGTDPSYEQYF.